Shown below are 27 T cell receptor beta chains from a single sample sequenced in a study of beta chain features in type 1 diabetes. Investigators reverse transcribed all isolated RNA, so they sequenced expressed TCRB transcripts. TCRdb's table, derived via immunoSEQ multiplex PCR, lists solely in-frame clones and lacks some. The sample records under 800,000 clones, about 16% being singletons. The specimen sequenced was naive CD4+ T cells from blood. These receptors all come from a man between 18 and 35 years old in good health.

The V and J genes are TRBV1 and TRBJ2-5; the table's D call, TRBD2, was not checked against the DNA. TRBV1 counts as a pseudogene. The length of the CDR3 is 15 residues. The CDR3 here is CTSSQCSAGQETQYF. DNA of the CDR3: TGCACCAGCAGCCAATGCTCGGCGGGTCAAGAGACCCAGTACTTC.

This clone was seen repeatedly, ten times or more. The chain joins TRBV28 to TRBJ2-2, with 9 positions matching TRBD2. This CDR3 is 14 amino acids long. CDR1 is MDHEN and CDR2 is SYDVKM in the germline V gene. J was trimmed by 2 bases and V by 8 bases; bases with no gene match: 3. CDR3 amino acids: CASLTSGNTGELFF. DNA of the CDR3: TGTGCCAGCTTGACTAGCGGTAACACCGGGGAGCTGTTTTTT. Drawing the rest from reference TRBV28 and TRBJ2-2, the complete variable domain is DVKVTQSSRYLVKRTGEKVFLECVQDMDHENMFWYRQDPGLGLRLIYFSYDVKMKEKGDIPEGYSVSREKKERFSLILESASTNQTSMYLCASLTSGNTGELFFGEGSRLTVL.

This clone was seen a handful of times. The V call is TRBV4-3, the J call TRBJ2-5; D uncertain. Germline V gene sequence: CDR1 LGHNA, CDR2 YSLEER. V shed 2 bases and J shed 5 bases, with 9 bases lying between them. The CDR3 has 13 residues. The CDR3 coding sequence is TGCGCCAGCAGCCAATGGCTCGCGGAGACCCAGTACTTC. Its translation: CASSQWLAETQYF.

The gene calls are TRBV6-1 and TRBJ2-5; TRBD2 aligns across 11 bases. The V and J ends lost 7 bases and 5 bases, in that order; junction bases with no gene match: 6. Germline V gene sequence: CDR1 MNHNS, CDR2 SASEGT. This CDR3 region has 14 residues. The CDR3 bases are TGTGCCAGCAACCCTAGCGGGGGGAAGGAGACCCAGTACTTC. Translating it yields CASNPSGGKETQYF.

As concerns this clone: This sample includes further DNA sequences coding for the same CDR3. The chain links TRBV28 to TRBJ1-2; 7 bases agree with TRBD1. From germline, CDR1 is MDHEN and CDR2 SYDVKM. This CDR3 spans 12 amino acids. Losses at the gene ends were 6 bases for V and 2 bases for J; bases not matched to a gene: 0. The CDR3 DNA sequence: TGTGCCAGCAGACAGGGGAACTATGGCTACACCTTC. The encoded protein is CASRQGNYGYTF.

This clone has just a few counts. The gene calls are TRBV2 and TRBJ1-2; 9 bases match TRBD1. This CDR3 is 13 amino acids long. Trimming removed 5 bases from V and 10 bases from J; junction bases left unmatched: 8. Germline V gene data show CDR1 as SNHLY and CDR2 as FYNNEI. For the CDR3, the DNA is TGTGCCAGCAGTCGGGACAGGGAATTCTTCTACACCTTC. Its translation is CASSRDREFFYTF.

This clone occurred a few times. This chain joins TRBV29-1 and TRBJ2-3, with D hard to call. CDR1 is SQVTM and CDR2 is ANQGSEA in the germline V gene. Deletions cut 3 bases from V and 6 bases from J, with 10 bases between. The CDR3 has 12 residues. Written as DNA, the CDR3 is TGCAGCGTTGATTGGAGACGGGATACGCAGTATTTT. Translating gives CSVDWRRDTQYF.

The V gene is TRBV9, the J gene TRBJ2-7; possible D gene TRBD1, 7 bases. CDR3 length equals 14 residues. Trimming stripped 4 bases from V and 3 bases from J, with 14 bases between. Germline-derived CDR1 and CDR2 are SGDLS and YYNGEE. This CDR3 reads CASSLGGQFYEQYF. The DNA of the CDR3 is TGTGCCAGCAGCCTCGGGGGACAGTTCTACGAGCAGTACTTC.

This clone was observed a few times. V gene TRBV6-5 combines with J gene TRBJ2-3, with TRBD1 matching over 8 bases. Trimming cost V 5 bases and J 14 bases; bases outside gene matches: 6. CDR3 length: 11 amino acids. Germline-derived CDR1 and CDR2 are MNHEY and SVGAGI. The CDR3 DNA is TGTGCCAGCAGTCAGGGGGCGAGGTTGTATTTT. Translated, it gives CASSQGARLYF.

This chain uses TRBV7-2 with TRBJ1-6; D not resolved. Germline lookup yields CDR1 SGHTA and CDR2 FQGNSA. There are 12 residues in the CDR3. V lost 3 bases to trimming and J lost 9 bases, with 6 bases between them. The CDR3 reads CASSLRGSPLHF. The CDR3 coding sequence is TGTGCCAGCAGCTTGCGGGGTTCACCCCTCCACTTT.

The chain uses TRBV23-1 and TRBJ2-6; unclear D gene. TRBV23-1 is filed as an ORF, its function uncertain. The CDR3 consists of 13 residues. V lost 1 base to trimming and J lost 3 bases, with 1 base between them. This CDR3 is CASSQCGANVLTF. DNA for the CDR3: TGCGCCAGCAGTCAATGTGGGGCCAACGTCCTGACTTTC.

This clone has only a few counts. The V call is TRBV2, the J call TRBJ2-5; 8 nucleotides match TRBD2. The CDR3 is 12 amino acids. CDR1 is SNHLY, CDR2 FYNNEI, per germline. The J segment lost 7 bases and the V segment lost 2 bases, leaving 0 bases of the junction unmatched. Here the CDR3 reads CASSELAGTQYF. The CDR3 DNA follows: TGTGCCAGCAGTGAACTAGCGGGGACCCAGTACTTC. Full variable domain (missing parts from reference TRBV2 and TRBJ2-5): EPEVTQTPSHQVTQMGQEVILRCVPISNHLYFYWYRQILGQKVEFLVSFYNNEISEKSEIFDDQFSVERPDGSNFTLKIRSTKLEDSAMYFCASSELAGTQYFGPGTRLLVL.

This clone was counted only a few times. The chain has TRBV5-4 and TRBJ2-2; 8 bases are shared with TRBD2. V lost 3 bases, J lost 1 base, and 2 bases stayed unmatched. The CDR3 extends over 15 amino acids. Germline-derived CDR1 and CDR2 are SGHNT and YYREEE (reference sequence). DNA for the CDR3: TGTGCCAGCAGCTGGAGCGGGAGGAACACCGGGGAGCTGTTTTTT. Translation gives CASSWSGRNTGELFF.

In this sample, this clone turned up a few times. The chain employs TRBV5-1 and TRBJ1-1; perhaps TRBD1 as D (6 bases). The germline V gene has CDR1 SGHRS and CDR2 YFSETQ. The V and J ends lost 0 bases and 4 bases respectively, with 13 bases between them. This CDR3 is 15 amino acids long. CDR3 DNA sequence: TGCGCCAGCAGCTTGGTGCAAGGGGGTGGCACTGAAGCTTTCTTT. This gives the protein CASSLVQGGGTEAFF.

This clone was found many times. J is TRBJ1-2 and V is TRBV7-9; D may be TRBD1 (6 bases). V was clipped by 5 bases and J by 2 bases, with 9 bases between them. The germline V gene has CDR1 SEHNR and CDR2 FQNEAQ (reference sequence). The CDR3 runs 13 residues. CDR3 coding DNA: TGTGCCAGCAGCATAACAGGGAACTATGGCTACACCTTC. Protein sequence: CASSITGNYGYTF.

This clone was counted a few times. The genes are TRBV28 and TRBJ2-7; possibly TRBD1 or TRBD2 for D (5 bases each). CDR1 and CDR2 (germline): MDHEN, SYDVKM. Trimming shortened V by 5 bases and J by 1 base, and 15 bases separated the two germline ends. The CDR3 runs 15 residues. The CDR3 is CASSALGTVSYEQYF. The CDR3, as DNA: TGTGCCAGCAGTGCCCTCGGGACCGTATCCTACGAGCAGTACTTC.

This clone occurred a few times. The chain joins TRBV9 to TRBJ2-6; D unclear. Germline lookup yields CDR1 SGDLS and CDR2 YYNGEE. V was shortened by 4 bases and J by 0 bases, with 5 bases between the two germline ends. The CDR3 length is 14 residues. The CDR3 loop is CASSSDSGANVLTF. In DNA, the CDR3 is TGTGCCAGCAGCTCGGACTCTGGGGCCAACGTCCTGACTTTC.

This chain connects TRBV11-2 to TRBJ1-6; 7 bases are a match to TRBD1. The V gene's germline CDR1 is SGHAT and CDR2 FQNNGV. The CDR3 extends over 15 amino acids. V trimming: 5 bases; J trimming: 6 bases; junction bases outside the gene matches: 7. CDR3 in amino acids: CASSDWDSANSPLHF. DNA of the CDR3: TGTGCCAGCAGCGATTGGGACAGCGCTAATTCACCCCTCCACTTT. Together with reference TRBV11-2 and TRBJ1-6, the CDR3 gives the full variable domain: EAGVAQSPRYKIIEKRQSVAFWCNPISGHATLYWYQQILGQGPKLLIQFQNNGVVDDSQLPKDRFSAERLKGVDSTLKIQPAKLEDSAVYLCASSDWDSANSPLHFGNGTRLTVT.

The chain recombines TRBV7-2 with TRBJ2-1; 9 bases align to TRBD2. The CDR3 length is 15 residues. The junction had 4 bases not matched to a gene; V was cut back by 6 bases and J by 1 base. Germline V gene lookup returns CDR1 SGHTA and CDR2 FQGNSA. CDR3 loop: CASRVAGESYNEQFF. CDR3 DNA sequence: TGTGCCAGCAGGGTAGCGGGAGAGTCCTACAATGAGCAGTTCTTC.

The chain is built from TRBV4-2 and TRBJ2-1, with TRBD2 identical over 7 bases. Germline CDR1 LGHNA, CDR2 YNFKEQ. This CDR3 region has 15 residues. With V trimmed by 1 base and J by 7 bases, 7 bases remained unmatched. CDR3 loop: CASSQAGGLLNEQFF. The CDR3 nucleotides are TGTGCCAGCAGCCAAGCGGGAGGCCTACTTAATGAGCAGTTCTTC.

The table lists this clone with a few counts. V gene TRBV5-1 combines with J gene TRBJ1-2, with D uncertain. Trimming left V 1 base short and J 7 bases short, with 17 bases between. CDR1 and CDR2 (germline): SGHRS, YFSETQ. This CDR3 region has 15 residues. The CDR3 nucleotides are TGCGCCAGCAGCTTGAGGCGTCGACTGATAGGTGGCTACACCTTC. Protein sequence: CASSLRRRLIGGYTF.

The chain uses TRBV21-1 and TRBJ2-5. TRBV21-1 is a pseudogene segment. This CDR3 region has 14 residues. CDR3 loop: CASSKAPSRETQYF. The DNA of the CDR3 is TGTGCCAGCAGCAAAGCCCCTTCACGCGAGACCCAGTACTTC.

This clone was found many times. The gene calls are TRBV10-3 and TRBJ2-1, with D uncertain. Germline assignment: CDR1 ENHRY and CDR2 SYGVKD. The CDR3 totals 12 residues. Trimming pared 6 bases from V and 7 bases from J, leaving 10 bases between. The CDR3, as DNA: TGTGCCATCAGAAGGACGGAGAATGAGCAGTTCTTC. This codes for CAIRRTENEQFF.

This chain joins TRBV5-4 and TRBJ2-5, with TRBD2 matching 10 bases. This CDR3 contains 16 residues. Germline V gene lookup returns CDR1 SGHNT and CDR2 YYREEE (reference sequence). With V trimmed by 2 bases and J by 4 bases, 8 bases remained unmatched. CDR3 in DNA: TGTGCCAGCAGCTTAGCGGGAGGGCCGTTGGGAGAGACCCAGTACTTC. Translation gives CASSLAGGPLGETQYF.

This clone was counted only a few times. The genes are TRBV4-3 and TRBJ2-1; 10 bases line up with TRBD2. The germline gives CDR1 LGHNA, CDR2 YSLEER. V was pared by 2 bases and J by 5 bases, with 3 bases of the junction left unmatched. The CDR3 consists of 15 residues. The CDR3, as DNA: TGCGCCAGCAGCCAATCGACTAGCGGGCACAATGAGCAGTTCTTC. It specifies CASSQSTSGHNEQFF.

The table lists this clone with a few counts. J is TRBJ2-6 and V is TRBV29-1; D is ambiguous. The CDR3 covers 14 residues. The V and J ends lost 6 bases and 0 bases respectively, with 9 bases between them. Germline V gene lookup returns CDR1 SQVTM and CDR2 ANQGSEA. The CDR3: CSVRPGSGANVLTF. The CDR3 nucleotides are TGCAGCGTGAGACCGGGCTCTGGGGCCAACGTCCTGACTTTC.

A few counts support this clone. The rearrangement joins TRBV7-2 to TRBJ2-5, with a tentative D call TRBD2 (6 bases). Per germline, CDR1 SGHTA and CDR2 FQGNSA. The V end was cut by 5 bases, the J end by 5 bases, with 18 bases between. CDR3 length: 15 amino acids. The CDR3 protein is CASSPGLPRWETQYF. CDR3 sequence (DNA): TGTGCCAGCAGCCCTGGACTACCCCGGTGGGAGACCCAGTACTTC.